This TCR beta chain stems from a study of cytomegalovirus exposure and HLA in healthy donors. Study-wide results and caveats: The number of N-insertions in an Asian-associated ancestry cluster was reportedly below the roughly 670-donor mean in a later analysis. Previously analyzed data showed that most TCR beta V segments were productive at a frequency of about 87% or about 30%. Highly shared variants forming one cluster were likely a sequencing artifact.

A word on this clone: Its antigen is unidentified.

Use of 60 Vbeta and 13 Jbeta primers characterized the PCR. Some clones are missing from TCRdb's copy, which holds only in-frame ones; the method was immunoSEQ multiplex PCR. Of approximately 180,000 clones in the sample, 77% were seen once. V was clipped by 3 bases and J by 2 bases, with 7 bases between them. CDR3 length: 13 residues. The V gene's germline CDR1 is SGHVS and CDR2 FQNEAQ. The source material was PBMCs. The receptor was isolated from a woman in her sixties or seventies in good health and CMV-seropositive. This chain connects TRBV7-8 to TRBJ2-5; D is perhaps TRBD1 (5 bases). CDR3 amino acids: CASSFTGQETQYF. The CDR3 DNA reads as TGTGCCAGCAGCTTTACAGGACAAGAGACCCAGTACTTC.